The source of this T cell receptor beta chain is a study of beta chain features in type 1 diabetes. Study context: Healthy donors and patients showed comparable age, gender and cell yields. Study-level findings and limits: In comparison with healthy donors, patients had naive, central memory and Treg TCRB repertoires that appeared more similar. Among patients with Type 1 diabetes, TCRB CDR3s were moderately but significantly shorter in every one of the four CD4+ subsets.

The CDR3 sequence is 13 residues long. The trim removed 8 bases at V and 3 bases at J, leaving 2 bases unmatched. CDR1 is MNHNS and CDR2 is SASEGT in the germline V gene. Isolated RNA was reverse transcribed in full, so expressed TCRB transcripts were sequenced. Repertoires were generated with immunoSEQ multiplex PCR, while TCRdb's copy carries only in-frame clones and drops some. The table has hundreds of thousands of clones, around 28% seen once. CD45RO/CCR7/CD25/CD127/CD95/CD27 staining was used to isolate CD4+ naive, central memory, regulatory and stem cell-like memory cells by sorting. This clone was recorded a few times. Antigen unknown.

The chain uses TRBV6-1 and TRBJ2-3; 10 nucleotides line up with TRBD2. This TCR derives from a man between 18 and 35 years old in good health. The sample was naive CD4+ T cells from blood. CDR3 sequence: CASGSGRTDTQYF. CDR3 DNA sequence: TGTGCCAGCGGTAGCGGGAGGACAGATACGCAGTATTTT.